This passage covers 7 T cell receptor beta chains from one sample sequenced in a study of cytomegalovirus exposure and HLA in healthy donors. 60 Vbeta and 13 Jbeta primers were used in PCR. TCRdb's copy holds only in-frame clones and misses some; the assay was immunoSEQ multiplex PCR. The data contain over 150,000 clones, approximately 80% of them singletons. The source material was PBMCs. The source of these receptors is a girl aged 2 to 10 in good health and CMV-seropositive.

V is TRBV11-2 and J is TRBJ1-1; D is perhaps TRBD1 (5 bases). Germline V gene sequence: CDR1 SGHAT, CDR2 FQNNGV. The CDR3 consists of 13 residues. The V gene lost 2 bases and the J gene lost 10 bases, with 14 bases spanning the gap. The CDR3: CASSLSRGGIAFF. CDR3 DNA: TGTGCCAGCAGCTTATCCCGGGGGGGGATAGCTTTCTTT.

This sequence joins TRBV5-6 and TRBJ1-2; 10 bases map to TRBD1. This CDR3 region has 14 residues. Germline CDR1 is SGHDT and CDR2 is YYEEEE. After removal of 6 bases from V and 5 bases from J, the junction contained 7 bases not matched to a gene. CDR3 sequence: CASITTGGSYGYTF. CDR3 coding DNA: TGTGCCAGCATTACGACAGGGGGCTCATATGGCTACACCTTC.

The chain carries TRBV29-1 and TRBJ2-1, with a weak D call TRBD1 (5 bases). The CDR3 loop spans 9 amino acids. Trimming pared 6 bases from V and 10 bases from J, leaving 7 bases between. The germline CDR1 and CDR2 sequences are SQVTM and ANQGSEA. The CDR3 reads CSVRTEQFF. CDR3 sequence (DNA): TGCAGCGTGAGGACAGAGCAGTTCTTC.

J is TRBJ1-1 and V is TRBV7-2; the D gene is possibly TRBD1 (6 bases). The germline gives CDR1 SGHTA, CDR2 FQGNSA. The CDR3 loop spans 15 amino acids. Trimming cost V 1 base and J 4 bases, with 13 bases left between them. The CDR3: CASSLGWGLGTEAFF. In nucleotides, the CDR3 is TGTGCCAGCAGCTTAGGGTGGGGGCTCGGCACTGAAGCTTTCTTT.

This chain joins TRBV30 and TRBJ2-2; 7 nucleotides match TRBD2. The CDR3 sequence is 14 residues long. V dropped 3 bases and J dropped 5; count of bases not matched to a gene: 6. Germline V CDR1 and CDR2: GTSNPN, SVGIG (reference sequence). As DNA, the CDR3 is TGTGCCTGGAGCGACTTTAGCGGGACCGGGGAGCTGTTTTTT. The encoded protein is CAWSDFSGTGELFF.

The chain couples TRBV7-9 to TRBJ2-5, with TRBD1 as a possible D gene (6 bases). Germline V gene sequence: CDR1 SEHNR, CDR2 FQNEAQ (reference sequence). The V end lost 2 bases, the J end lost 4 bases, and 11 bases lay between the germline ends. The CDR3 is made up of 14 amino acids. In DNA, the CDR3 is TGTGCCAGCAGCTTATTACAGGGACGAGAGACCCAGTACTTC. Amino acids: CASSLLQGRETQYF.

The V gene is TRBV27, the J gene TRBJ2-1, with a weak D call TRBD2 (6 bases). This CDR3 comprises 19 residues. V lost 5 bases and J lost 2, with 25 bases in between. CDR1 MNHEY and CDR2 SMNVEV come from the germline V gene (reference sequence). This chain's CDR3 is CASSPRRGTTLKTYNEQFF. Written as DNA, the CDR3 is TGTGCCAGCAGTCCTAGACGGGGGACCACATTGAAGACCTACAATGAGCAGTTCTTC.